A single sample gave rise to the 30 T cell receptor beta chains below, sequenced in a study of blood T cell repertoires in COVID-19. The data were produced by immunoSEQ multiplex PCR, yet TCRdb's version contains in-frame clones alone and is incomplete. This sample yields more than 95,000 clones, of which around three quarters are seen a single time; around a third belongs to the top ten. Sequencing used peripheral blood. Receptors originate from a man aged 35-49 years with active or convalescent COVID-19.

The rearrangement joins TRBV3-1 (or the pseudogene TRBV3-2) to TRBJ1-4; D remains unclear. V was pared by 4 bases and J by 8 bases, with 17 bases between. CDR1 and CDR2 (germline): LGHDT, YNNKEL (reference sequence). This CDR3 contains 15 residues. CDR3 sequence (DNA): TGTGCCAGCAGCCGGACTCGAGAGGCGGGGGAAAAACTGTTTTTT. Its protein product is CASSRTREAGEKLFF.

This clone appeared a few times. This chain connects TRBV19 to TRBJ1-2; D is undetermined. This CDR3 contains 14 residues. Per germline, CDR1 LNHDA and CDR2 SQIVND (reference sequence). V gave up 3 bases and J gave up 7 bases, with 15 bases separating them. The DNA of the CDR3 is TGTGCCAGTAGTATTAACGGAGGCCCCTCTGGCTACACCTTC. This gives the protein CASSINGGPSGYTF.

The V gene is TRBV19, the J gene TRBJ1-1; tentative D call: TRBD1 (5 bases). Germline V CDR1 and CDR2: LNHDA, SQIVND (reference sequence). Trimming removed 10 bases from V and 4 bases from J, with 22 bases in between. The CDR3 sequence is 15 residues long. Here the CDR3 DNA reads TGTGCCACTCAGCCTCCGGGAGGGAGGGGCACTGAAGCTTTCTTT. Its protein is CATQPPGGRGTEAFF. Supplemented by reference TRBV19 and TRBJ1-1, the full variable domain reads DGGITQSPKYLFRKEGQNVTLSCEQNLNHDAMYWYRQDPGQGLRLIYYSQIVNDFQKGDIAEGYSVSREKKESFPLTVTSAQKNPTAFYLCATQPPGGRGTEAFFGQGTRLTVV.

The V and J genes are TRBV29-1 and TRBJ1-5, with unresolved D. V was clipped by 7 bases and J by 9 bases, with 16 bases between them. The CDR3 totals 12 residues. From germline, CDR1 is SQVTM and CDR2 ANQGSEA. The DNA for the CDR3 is TGCAGCGGCGGAGAGCCTGATCGGCCCCAGCATTTT. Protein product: CSGGEPDRPQHF.

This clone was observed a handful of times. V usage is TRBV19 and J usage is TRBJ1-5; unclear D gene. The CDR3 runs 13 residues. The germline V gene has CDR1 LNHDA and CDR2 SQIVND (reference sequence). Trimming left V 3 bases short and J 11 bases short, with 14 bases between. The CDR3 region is CASSIPGDRAQHF. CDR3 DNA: TGTGCCAGTAGTATTCCCGGGGATCGTGCCCAGCATTTT.

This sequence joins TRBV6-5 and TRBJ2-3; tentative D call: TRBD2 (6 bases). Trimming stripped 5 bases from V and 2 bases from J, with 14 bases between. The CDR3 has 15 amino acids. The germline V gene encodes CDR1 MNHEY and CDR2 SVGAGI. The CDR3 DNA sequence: TGTGCCAGCAGTATCGGGACTGGCATCACAGATACGCAGTATTTT. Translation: CASSIGTGITDTQYF.

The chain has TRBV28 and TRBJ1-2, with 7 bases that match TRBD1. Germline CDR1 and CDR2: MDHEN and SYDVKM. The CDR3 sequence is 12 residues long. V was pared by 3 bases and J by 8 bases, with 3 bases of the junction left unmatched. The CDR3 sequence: CASSLGDSGYTF. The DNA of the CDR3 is TGTGCCAGCAGTTTGGGGGACAGCGGCTACACCTTC.

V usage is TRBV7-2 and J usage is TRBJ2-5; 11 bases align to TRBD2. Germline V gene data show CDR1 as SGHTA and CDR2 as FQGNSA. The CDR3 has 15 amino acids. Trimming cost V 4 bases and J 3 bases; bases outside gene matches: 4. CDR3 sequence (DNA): TGTGCCAGCAGCTACTTAGCGGGGGGGAAAGAGACCCAGTACTTC. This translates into CASSYLAGGKETQYF.

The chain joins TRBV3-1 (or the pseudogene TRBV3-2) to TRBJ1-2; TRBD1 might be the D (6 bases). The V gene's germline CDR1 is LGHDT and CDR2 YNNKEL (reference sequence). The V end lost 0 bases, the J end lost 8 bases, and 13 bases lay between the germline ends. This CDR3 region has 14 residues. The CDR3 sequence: CASSQDRYRVGYTF. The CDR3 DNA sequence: TGTGCCAGCAGCCAAGATCGGTACAGGGTGGGCTACACCTTC.

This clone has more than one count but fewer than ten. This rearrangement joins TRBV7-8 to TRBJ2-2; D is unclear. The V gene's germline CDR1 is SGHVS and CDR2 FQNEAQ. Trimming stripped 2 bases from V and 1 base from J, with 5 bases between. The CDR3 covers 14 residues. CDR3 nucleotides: TGTGCCAGCAGCTTAAAGAGGAACACCGGGGAGCTGTTTTTT. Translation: CASSLKRNTGELFF.

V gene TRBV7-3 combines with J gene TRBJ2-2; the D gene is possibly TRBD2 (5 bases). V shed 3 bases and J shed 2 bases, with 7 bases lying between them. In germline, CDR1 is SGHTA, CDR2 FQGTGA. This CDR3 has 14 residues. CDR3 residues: CASSFGSNTGELFF. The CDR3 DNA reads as TGTGCCAGCAGCTTTGGGAGTAACACCGGGGAGCTGTTTTTT.

Written as DNA, the CDR3 is TGTGCCAGCAGTTTACATGGACAGGGGAGCGGCGGGGAGCTGTTTTTT. Translation: CASSLHGQGSGGELFF. The chain combines TRBV28 with TRBJ2-2; the match to TRBD1 covers 9 bases. This CDR3 is built from 16 residues. Trimming took 2 bases from V and 7 from J; bases not matched to a gene: 8. From germline, CDR1 is MDHEN and CDR2 SYDVKM.

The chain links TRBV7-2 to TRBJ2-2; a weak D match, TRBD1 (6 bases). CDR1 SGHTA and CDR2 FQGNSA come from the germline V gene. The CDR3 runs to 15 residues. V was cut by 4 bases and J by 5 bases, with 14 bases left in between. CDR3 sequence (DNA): TGTGCCAGCAGCTCCCAACGGACAGAGACCGGGGAGCTGTTTTTT. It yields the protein CASSSQRTETGELFF.

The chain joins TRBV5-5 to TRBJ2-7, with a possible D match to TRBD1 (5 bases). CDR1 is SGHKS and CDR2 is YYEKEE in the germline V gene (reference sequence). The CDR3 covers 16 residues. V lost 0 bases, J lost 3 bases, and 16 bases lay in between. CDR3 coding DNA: TGTGCCAGCAGCTTGGAATGGCAGGGTGAATTCTACGAGCAGTACTTC. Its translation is CASSLEWQGEFYEQYF.

DNA for the CDR3: TGTGCCAGCAGCTCGCGGGAGGGCCAGGGGGAGCTGTTTTTT. This sequence encodes CASSSREGQGELFF. The rearrangement uses TRBV7-9 and TRBJ2-2; 9 bases are shared with TRBD2. J lost 8 bases, V lost 4 bases, and 5 bases had no gene match. The CDR3 consists of 14 residues. Germline V gene lookup returns CDR1 SEHNR and CDR2 FQNEAQ (reference sequence).

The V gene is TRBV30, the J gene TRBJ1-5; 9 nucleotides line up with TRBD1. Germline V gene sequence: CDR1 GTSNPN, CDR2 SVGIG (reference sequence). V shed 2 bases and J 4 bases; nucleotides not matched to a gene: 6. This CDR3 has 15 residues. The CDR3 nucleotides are TGTGCCTGGAGTAGTGGACAGGGGCATAATCAGCCCCAGCATTTT. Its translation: CAWSSGQGHNQPQHF.

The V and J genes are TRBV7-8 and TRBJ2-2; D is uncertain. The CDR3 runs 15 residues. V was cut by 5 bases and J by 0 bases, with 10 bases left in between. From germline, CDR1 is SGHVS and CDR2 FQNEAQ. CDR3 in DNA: TGTGCCAGCAGCCCGCGCACTTCGAACACCGGGGAGCTGTTTTTT. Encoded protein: CASSPRTSNTGELFF.

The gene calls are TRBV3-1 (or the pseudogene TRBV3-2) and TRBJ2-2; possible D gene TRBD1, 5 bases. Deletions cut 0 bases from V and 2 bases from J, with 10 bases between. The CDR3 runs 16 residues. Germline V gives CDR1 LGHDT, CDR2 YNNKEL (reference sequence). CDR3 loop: CASSQDIGANTGELFF. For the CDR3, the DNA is TGTGCCAGCAGCCAAGATATAGGGGCCAACACCGGGGAGCTGTTTTTT.

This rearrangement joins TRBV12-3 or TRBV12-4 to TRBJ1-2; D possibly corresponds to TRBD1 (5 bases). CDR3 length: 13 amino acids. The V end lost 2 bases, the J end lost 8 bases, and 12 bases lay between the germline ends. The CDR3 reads CASSLIRGSGYTF. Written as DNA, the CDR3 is TGTGCCAGCAGTTTAATTCGGGGGTCCGGCTACACCTTC.

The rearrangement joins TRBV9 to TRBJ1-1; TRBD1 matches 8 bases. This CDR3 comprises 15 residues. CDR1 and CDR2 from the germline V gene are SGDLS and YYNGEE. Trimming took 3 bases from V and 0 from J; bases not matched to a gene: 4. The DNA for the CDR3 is TGTGCCAGCAGCGCCAAGACAGGGGTGAACACTGAAGCTTTCTTT. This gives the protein CASSAKTGVNTEAFF.

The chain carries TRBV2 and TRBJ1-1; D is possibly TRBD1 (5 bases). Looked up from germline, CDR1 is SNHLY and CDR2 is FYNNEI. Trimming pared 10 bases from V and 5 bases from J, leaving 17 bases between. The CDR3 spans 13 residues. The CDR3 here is CANPKGGQTEAFF. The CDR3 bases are TGTGCCAACCCCAAAGGTGGACAAACTGAAGCTTTCTTT.

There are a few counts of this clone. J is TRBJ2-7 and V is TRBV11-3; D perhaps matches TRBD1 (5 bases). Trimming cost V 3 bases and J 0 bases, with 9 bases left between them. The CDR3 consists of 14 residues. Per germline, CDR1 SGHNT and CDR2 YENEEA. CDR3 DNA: TGTGCCAGCAGCTTTCGAAGGGGCTCCTACGAGCAGTACTTC. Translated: CASSFRRGSYEQYF.

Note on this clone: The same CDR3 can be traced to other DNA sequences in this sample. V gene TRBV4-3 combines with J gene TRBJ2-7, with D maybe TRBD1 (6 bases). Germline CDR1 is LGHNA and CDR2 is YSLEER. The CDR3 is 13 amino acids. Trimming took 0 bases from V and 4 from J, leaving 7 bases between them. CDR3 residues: CASSQDRGYEQYF. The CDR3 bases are TGCGCCAGCAGCCAAGACAGGGGTTACGAGCAGTACTTC.

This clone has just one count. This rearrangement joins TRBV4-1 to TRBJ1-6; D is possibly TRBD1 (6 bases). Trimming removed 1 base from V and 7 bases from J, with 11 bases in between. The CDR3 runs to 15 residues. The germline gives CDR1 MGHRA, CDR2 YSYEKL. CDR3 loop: CASSQVPGDNSPLHF. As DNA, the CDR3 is TGCGCCAGCAGCCAAGTTCCAGGGGACAATTCACCCCTCCACTTT.

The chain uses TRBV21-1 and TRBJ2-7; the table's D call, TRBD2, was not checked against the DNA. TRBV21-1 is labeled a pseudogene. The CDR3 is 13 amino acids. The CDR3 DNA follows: TGTGCCAGCAGCAAAGGAGAGGGCTACGAGCAGTACTTC. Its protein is CASSKGEGYEQYF.

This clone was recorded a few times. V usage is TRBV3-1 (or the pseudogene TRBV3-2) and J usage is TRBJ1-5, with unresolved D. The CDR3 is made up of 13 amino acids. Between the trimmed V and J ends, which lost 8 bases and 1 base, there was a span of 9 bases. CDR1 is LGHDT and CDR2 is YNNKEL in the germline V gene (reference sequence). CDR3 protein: CASGRGSNQPQHF. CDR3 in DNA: TGTGCCAGCGGGCGCGGGAGCAATCAGCCCCAGCATTTT.

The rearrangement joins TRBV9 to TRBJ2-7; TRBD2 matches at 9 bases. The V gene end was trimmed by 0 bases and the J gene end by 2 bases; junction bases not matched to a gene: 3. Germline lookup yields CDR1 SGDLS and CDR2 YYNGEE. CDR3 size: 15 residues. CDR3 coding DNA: TGTGCCAGCAGCGTAGCCCCTAGCGGGACCTACGAGCAGTACTTC. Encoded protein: CASSVAPSGTYEQYF.

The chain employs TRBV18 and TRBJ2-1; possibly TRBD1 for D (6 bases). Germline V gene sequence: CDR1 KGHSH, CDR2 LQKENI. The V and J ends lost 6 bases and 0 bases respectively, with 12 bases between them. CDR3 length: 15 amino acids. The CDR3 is CASSLGASSYNEQFF. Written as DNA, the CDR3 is TGTGCCAGCTCCCTGGGGGCTAGCTCCTACAATGAGCAGTTCTTC.

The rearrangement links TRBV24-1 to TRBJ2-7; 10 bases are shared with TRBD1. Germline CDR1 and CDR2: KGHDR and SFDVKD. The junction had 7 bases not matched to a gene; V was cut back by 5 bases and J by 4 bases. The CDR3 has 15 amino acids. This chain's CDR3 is CATSAPTGGSYEQYF. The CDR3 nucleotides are TGTGCCACCAGTGCTCCGACAGGGGGCTCTTACGAGCAGTACTTC.

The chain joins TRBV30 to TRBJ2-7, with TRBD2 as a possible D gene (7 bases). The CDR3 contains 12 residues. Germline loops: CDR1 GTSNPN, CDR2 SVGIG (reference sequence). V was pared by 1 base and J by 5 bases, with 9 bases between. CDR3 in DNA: TGTGCCTGGAGTGCGGGGGGCCACGAGCAGTACTTC. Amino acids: CAWSAGGHEQYF.